This T cell receptor (beta chain) was recorded in a study of vaccination and CD4 T cells after COVID-19. Study-wide background: Two of the convalescents were Hispanic, and the group consisted of six males and four females.

CDR3 length equals 16 residues. Germline values: CDR1 DFQATT, CDR2 SNEGSKA (reference sequence). V trimming: 4 bases; J trimming: 6 bases; junction bases outside the gene matches: 12. One entry per CDR3 protein, called by TCRdb with MiXCR from the PCR reads. The sample yields some 27,000 distinct CDR3 sequences, around 53% seen once. This clonotype has just a few counts. Time point in this sample: late sampling 161 to 241 days after vaccination in three convalescent patients. The chain is built from TRBV20-1 and TRBJ2-1; 10 bases line up with TRBD2. The clonotype originates from a human donor who had recovered from COVID-19. The sequenced sample was CD4+ T cells from blood, obtained about 7 months after SARS-CoV-2 vaccination. In nucleotides, the CDR3 is TGCAGTGCTACGGGGGGGCTAGCGGGAGTATTCAATGAGCAGTTCTTC. Residues: CSATGGLAGVFNEQFF.